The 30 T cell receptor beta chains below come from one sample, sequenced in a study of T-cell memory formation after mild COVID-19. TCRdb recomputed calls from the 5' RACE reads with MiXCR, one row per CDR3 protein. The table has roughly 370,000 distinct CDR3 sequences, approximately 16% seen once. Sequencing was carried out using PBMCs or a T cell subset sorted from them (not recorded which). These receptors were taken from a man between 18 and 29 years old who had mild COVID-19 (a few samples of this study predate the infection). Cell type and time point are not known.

The CDR3 nucleotides read TGTGCCAGCAGGCCGAATTCTCGCGGGGATACGCAGTATTTT. Translated, it gives CASRPNSRGDTQYF. V and J are TRBV7-3 and TRBJ2-3; D perhaps matches TRBD2 (5 bases). The CDR3 extends over 14 amino acids. Trimming stripped 6 bases from V and 6 bases from J, with 16 bases between. The germline CDR1 and CDR2 sequences are SGHTA and FQGTGA.

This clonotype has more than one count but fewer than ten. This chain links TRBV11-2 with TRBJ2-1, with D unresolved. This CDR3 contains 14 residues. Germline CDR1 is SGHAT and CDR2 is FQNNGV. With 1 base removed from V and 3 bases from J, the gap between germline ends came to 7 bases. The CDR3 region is CASSLVGNYNEQFF. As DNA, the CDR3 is TGTGCCAGCAGCTTAGTGGGAAACTACAATGAGCAGTTCTTC.

The CDR3 nucleotides are TGTGCCAGCAGCTCACAGTCGAACACTGAAGCTTTCTTT. It encodes CASSSQSNTEAFF. The V and J genes are TRBV7-2 and TRBJ1-1; D gene ambiguous. The CDR3 totals 13 residues. With 4 bases removed from V and 1 base from J, the gap between germline ends came to 7 bases. Germline V CDR1 and CDR2: SGHTA, FQGNSA.

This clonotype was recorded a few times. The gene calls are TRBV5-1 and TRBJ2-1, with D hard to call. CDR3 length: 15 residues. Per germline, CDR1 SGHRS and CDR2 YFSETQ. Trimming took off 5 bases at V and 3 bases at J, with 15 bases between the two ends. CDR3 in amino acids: CASRAPRLNYNEQFF. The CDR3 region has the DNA TGCGCCAGCAGGGCCCCGAGACTGAACTACAATGAGCAGTTCTTC.

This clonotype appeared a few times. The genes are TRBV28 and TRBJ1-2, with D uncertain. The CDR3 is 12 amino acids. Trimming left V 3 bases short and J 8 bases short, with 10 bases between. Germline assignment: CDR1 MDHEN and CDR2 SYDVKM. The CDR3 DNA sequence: TGTGCCAGCAGTTTGCACGGGAGCGGCTACACCTTC. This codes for CASSLHGSGYTF.

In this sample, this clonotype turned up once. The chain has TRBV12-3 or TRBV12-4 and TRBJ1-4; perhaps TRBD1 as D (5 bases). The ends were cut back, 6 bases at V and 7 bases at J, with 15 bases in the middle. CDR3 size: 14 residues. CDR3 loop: CASRERGGGEKLFF. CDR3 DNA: TGTGCCAGCAGGGAGCGGGGCGGTGGTGAAAAACTGTTTTTT.

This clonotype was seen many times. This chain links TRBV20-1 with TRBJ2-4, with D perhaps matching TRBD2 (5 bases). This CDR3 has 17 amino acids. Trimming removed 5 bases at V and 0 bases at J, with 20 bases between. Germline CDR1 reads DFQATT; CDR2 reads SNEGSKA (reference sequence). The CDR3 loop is CSARPAEGQIAKNIQYF. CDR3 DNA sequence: TGCAGTGCTCGTCCCGCCGAGGGTCAAATAGCCAAAAACATTCAGTACTTC.

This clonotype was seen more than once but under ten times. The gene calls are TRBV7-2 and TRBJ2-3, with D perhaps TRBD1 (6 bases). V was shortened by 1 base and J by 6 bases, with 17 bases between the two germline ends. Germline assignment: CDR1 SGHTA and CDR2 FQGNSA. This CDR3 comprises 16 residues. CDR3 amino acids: CASSLGYGGSADTQYF. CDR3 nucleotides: TGTGCCAGCAGCTTAGGTTATGGGGGCAGCGCTGATACGCAGTATTTT.

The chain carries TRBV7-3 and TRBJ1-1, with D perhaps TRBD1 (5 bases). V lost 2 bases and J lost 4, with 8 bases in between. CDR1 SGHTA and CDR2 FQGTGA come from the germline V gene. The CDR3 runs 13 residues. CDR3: CASSLSRVTEAFF. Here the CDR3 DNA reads TGTGCCAGCAGCTTATCCAGGGTCACTGAAGCTTTCTTT.

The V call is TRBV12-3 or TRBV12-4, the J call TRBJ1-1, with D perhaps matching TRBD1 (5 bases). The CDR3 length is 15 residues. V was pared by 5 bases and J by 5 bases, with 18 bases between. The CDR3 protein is CASSPRWGDETEAFF. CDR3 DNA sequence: TGTGCCAGCAGTCCTCGGTGGGGGGATGAGACTGAAGCTTTCTTT.

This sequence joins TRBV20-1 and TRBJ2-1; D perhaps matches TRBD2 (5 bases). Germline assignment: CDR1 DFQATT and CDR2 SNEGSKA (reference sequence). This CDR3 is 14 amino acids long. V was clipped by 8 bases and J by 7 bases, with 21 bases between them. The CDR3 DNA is TGCAGTCCCCGTGAGGGCACCCCAAAAAATGAGCAGTTCTTC. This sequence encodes CSPREGTPKNEQFF.

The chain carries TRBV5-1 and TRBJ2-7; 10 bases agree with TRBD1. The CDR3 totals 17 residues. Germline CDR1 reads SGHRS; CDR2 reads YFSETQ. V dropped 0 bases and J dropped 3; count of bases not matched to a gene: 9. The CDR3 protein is CASSLAGGTGAIYEQYF. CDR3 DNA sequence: TGCGCCAGCAGCTTGGCCGGGGGGACAGGGGCAATCTACGAGCAGTACTTC.

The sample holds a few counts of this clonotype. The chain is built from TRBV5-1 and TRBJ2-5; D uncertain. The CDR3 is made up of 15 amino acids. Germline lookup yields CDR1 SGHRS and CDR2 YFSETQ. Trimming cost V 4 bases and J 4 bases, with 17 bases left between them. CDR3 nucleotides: TGCGCCAGCAGCGAGACCCTGCCCTGGGCAGAGACCCAGTACTTC. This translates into CASSETLPWAETQYF.

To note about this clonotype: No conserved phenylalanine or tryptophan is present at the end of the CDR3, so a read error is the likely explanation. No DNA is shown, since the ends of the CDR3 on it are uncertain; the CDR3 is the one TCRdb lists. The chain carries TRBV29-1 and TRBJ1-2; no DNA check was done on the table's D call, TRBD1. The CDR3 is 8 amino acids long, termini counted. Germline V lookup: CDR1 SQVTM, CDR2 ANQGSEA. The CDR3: CSAEAGFA.

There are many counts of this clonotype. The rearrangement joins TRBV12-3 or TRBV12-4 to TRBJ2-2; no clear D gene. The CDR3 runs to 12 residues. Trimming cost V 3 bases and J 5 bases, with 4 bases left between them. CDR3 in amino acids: CASSFETGELFF. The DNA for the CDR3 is TGTGCCAGCAGTTTTGAGACCGGGGAGCTGTTTTTT.

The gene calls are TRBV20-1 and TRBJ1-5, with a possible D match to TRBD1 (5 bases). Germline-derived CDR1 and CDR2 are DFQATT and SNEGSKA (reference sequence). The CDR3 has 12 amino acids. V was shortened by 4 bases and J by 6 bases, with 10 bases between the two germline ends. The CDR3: CSATGSAQPQHF. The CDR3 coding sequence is TGCAGTGCTACAGGGTCCGCTCAGCCCCAGCATTTT.

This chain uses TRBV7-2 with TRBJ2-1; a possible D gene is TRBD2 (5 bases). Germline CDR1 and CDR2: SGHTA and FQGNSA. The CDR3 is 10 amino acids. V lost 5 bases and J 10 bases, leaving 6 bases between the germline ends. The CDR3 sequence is CASSRGEQFF. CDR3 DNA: TGTGCCAGCAGCAGAGGGGAGCAGTTCTTC.

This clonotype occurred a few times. CDR3 sequence (DNA): TGCGCCAGCAGCGTCCGGGACGGATTGTTGGATACGCAGTATTTT. Its protein product is CASSVRDGLLDTQYF. The chain carries TRBV5-1 and TRBJ2-3; D is possibly TRBD1 or TRBD2 (5 bases each). The V gene lost 4 bases and the J gene lost 6 bases, with 18 bases spanning the gap. The CDR3 sequence is 15 residues long. Germline CDR1 reads SGHRS; CDR2 reads YFSETQ.

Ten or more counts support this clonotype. CDR3 residues: CASSPSANYGYTF. Here the CDR3 DNA reads TGCGCCAGCAGCCCGTCCGCTAACTATGGCTACACCTTC. The chain couples TRBV5-1 to TRBJ1-2, with no clear D. The length of the CDR3 is 13 residues. Germline V gene sequence: CDR1 SGHRS, CDR2 YFSETQ. Deletions cut 4 bases from V and 0 bases from J, with 7 bases between. Full variable domain (outside the CDR3, taken from reference TRBV5-1 and TRBJ1-2): KAGVTQTPRYLIKTRGQQVTLSCSPISGHRSVSWYQQTPGQGLQFLFEYFSETQRNKGNFPGRFSGRQFSNSRSEMNVSTLELGDSALYLCASSPSANYGYTFGSGTRLTVV.

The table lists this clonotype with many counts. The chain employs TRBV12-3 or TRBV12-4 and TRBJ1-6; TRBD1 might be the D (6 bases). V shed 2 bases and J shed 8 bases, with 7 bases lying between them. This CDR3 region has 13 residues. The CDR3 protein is CASSLNRDSPLHF. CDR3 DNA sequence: TGTGCCAGCAGTTTAAACAGGGATTCACCCCTCCACTTT.

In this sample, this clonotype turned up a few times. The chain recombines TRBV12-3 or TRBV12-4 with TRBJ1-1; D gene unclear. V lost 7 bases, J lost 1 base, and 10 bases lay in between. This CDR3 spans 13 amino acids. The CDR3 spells CASTRGGNTEAFF. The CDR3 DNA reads TGTGCCAGCACCCGGGGAGGGAACACTGAAGCTTTCTTT.

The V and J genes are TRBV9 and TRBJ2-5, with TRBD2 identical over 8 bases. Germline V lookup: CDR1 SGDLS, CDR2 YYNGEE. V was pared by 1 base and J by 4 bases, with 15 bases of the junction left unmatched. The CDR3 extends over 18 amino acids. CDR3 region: CASSVQAGVSGSIETQYF. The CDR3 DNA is TGTGCCAGCAGCGTACAAGCGGGGGTTTCAGGGTCGATAGAGACCCAGTACTTC. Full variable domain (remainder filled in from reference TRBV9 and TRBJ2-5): DSGVTQTPKHLITATGQRVTLRCSPRSGDLSVYWYQQSLDQGLQFLIQYYNGEERAKGNILERFSAQQFPDLHSELNLSSLELGDSALYFCASSVQAGVSGSIETQYFGPGTRLLVL.

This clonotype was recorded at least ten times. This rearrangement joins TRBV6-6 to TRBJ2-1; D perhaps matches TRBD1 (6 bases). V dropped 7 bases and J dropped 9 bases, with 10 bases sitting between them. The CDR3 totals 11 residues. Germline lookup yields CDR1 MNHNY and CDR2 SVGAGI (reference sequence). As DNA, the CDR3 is TGTGCCAGCACCGAAGGGGGTGAGCAGTTCTTC. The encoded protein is CASTEGGEQFF.

CDR3 nucleotide sequence: TGTGCCAGCGGGACTAGCGGGCTCTCCTACGAGCAGTACGTC. Translation gives CASGTSGLSYEQYV. The chain couples TRBV28 to TRBJ2-7, with 12 positions matching TRBD2. V was clipped by 8 bases and J by 0 bases; unmatched bases: 2. The CDR3 runs 14 residues. The germline CDR1 and CDR2 sequences are MDHEN and SYDVKM.

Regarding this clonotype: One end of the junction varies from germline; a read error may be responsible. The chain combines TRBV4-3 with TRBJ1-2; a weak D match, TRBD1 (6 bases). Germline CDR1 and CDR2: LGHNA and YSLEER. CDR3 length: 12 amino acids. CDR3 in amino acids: CASSQDRGGYTF. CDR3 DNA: TGTGCCAGCAGCCAGGACAGAGGAGGCTACACCTTC.

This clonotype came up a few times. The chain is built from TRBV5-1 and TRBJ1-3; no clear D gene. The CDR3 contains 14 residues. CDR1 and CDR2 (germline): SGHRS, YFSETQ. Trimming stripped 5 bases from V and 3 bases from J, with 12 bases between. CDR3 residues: CASSRREGGNTIYF. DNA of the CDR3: TGCGCCAGCAGTCGCCGGGAGGGTGGAAACACCATATATTTT.

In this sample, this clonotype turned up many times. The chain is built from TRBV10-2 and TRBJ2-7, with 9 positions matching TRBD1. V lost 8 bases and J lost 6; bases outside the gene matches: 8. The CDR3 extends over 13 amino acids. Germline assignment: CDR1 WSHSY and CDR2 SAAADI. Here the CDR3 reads CASSVTGGGEQYV. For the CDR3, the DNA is TGCGCCAGCTCGGTTACAGGGGGCGGCGAGCAGTACGTC.

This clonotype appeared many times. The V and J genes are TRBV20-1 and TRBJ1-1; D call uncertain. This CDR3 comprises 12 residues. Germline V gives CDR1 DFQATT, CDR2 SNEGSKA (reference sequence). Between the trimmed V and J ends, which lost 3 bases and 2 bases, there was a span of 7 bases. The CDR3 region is CSASDVNTEAFF. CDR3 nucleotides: TGCAGTGCTAGTGATGTTAACACTGAAGCTTTCTTT.

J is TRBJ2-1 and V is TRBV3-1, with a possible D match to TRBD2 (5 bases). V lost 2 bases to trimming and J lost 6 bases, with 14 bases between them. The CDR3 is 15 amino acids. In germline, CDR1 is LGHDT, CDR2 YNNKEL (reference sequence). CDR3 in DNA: TGTGCCAGCAGCCAATCCCAGCTAGCCTTCAATGAGCAGTTCTTC. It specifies CASSQSQLAFNEQFF.

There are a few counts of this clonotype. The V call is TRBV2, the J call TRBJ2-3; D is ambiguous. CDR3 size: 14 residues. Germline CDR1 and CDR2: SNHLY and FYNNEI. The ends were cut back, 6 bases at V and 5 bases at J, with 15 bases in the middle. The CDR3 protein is CASSASLVGDTQYF. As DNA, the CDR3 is TGTGCCAGCAGCGCCTCTCTAGTGGGAGATACGCAGTATTTT.